Below are 2 T cell receptor beta chains sequenced from a single sample in a study of T cells in Graves' hyperthyroidism and ophthalmopathy. Regions amplified from RNA transcripts were the TCR beta CDR3 regions. HTBI primers drove first-round RT-PCR of the TCR CDR3. TCRdb used MiXCR to reprocess the multiplex PCR reads, holding one entry per CDR3 protein. Here the sample spans a few hundred thousand distinct CDR3 sequences, 15% to 19% being singletons. The sequencing input was blood. These receptors all stem from a woman aged 25 to 45 with Graves' hyperthyroidism.

This clonotype was observed a few times. The chain recombines TRBV6-1 with TRBJ2-7, with D maybe TRBD1 (5 bases). V lost 4 bases and J 2 bases, leaving 21 bases between the germline ends. The germline CDR1 and CDR2 sequences are MNHNS and SASEGT. This CDR3 contains 17 residues. The CDR3 sequence is CASSVFNRQPPTYEQYF. CDR3 nucleotides: TGTGCCAGCAGTGTATTTAATAGACAGCCACCCACCTACGAGCAGTACTTC.

J is TRBJ1-2 and V is TRBV24-1; D perhaps matches TRBD1 (5 bases). Germline V gene data show CDR1 as KGHDR and CDR2 as SFDVKD. The CDR3 is 14 residues long. V lost 4 bases and J lost 6, with 14 bases in between. The CDR3 region is CATSEAGSRDGYTF. In nucleotides, the CDR3 is TGTGCCACCAGTGAGGCAGGGAGTCGCGATGGCTACACCTTC.